The TCR beta chain under discussion was sequenced for a study of shared clonotypes between healthy human individuals. Clones were read by immunoSEQ multiplex PCR, and TCRdb kept only the in-frame ones, dropping some. This table has 300,000 to 400,000 clones, around 67% appearing once. Sequenced material: memory CD4+ T cells sorted from blood. Subset in this sample: CD45RA-negative fraction. The TCR sequence derives from a man aged 25 to 45 in good health.

CDR3 in DNA: TGTGCCAGCAGCTTAAACCCGAATCAGCCCCAGCATTTT. It yields the protein CASSLNPNQPQHF. This sequence joins TRBV7-2 and TRBJ1-5, with no clear D. V was pared by 2 bases and J by 4 bases, with 6 bases between. Germline V lookup: CDR1 SGHTA, CDR2 FQGNSA. The CDR3 runs to 13 residues.